The 4 T cell receptor beta chains below all came from one sample that was sequenced in a study of cytomegalovirus exposure and HLA in healthy donors. Measured with immunoSEQ multiplex PCR; TCRdb has only the in-frame clones, and not every one. This sample has about 260,000 clones, with less than 95% found just once. The material sequenced was PBMCs. Receptors originate from a woman in her twenties or thirties in good health and CMV-seronegative.

This sequence joins TRBV30 and TRBJ2-7; tentative D call: TRBD2 (5 bases). The CDR3 runs to 13 residues. Germline V gene sequence: CDR1 GTSNPN, CDR2 SVGIG (reference sequence). Trimming pared 8 bases from V and 5 bases from J, leaving 19 bases between. The CDR3 DNA follows: TGTGCCCGCGCCGCTGGTTGGGGAGACGAGCAGTACTTC. This sequence encodes CARAAGWGDEQYF.

The chain recombines TRBV18 with TRBJ2-5; 8 bases align to TRBD1. The CDR3 spans 13 residues. Looked up from germline, CDR1 is KGHSH and CDR2 is LQKENI. V lost 4 bases to trimming and J lost 3 bases; unmatched junction nucleotides: 1. This CDR3 reads CASSRGQEETQYF. The CDR3 coding sequence is TGTGCCAGCTCACGGGGACAGGAAGAGACCCAGTACTTC.

The V call is TRBV28, the J call TRBJ1-1; D perhaps matches TRBD1 (5 bases). Trimming removed 5 bases from V and 3 bases from J, with 10 bases in between. Germline values: CDR1 MDHEN, CDR2 SYDVKM. The CDR3 totals 13 residues. In nucleotides, the CDR3 is TGTGCCAGCAGTGACAGAACAGACACTGAAGCTTTCTTT. Its protein product is CASSDRTDTEAFF.

The count of this clone is one. The chain carries TRBV27 and TRBJ2-7; possible D gene TRBD1, 5 bases. This CDR3 region has 15 residues. The germline V and J ends were trimmed by 6 bases and 0 bases, with 15 bases remaining between them. CDR1 and CDR2 (germline): MNHEY, SMNVEV (reference sequence). This chain's CDR3 is CASRKDISPSYEQYF. For the CDR3, the DNA is TGTGCCAGCAGAAAGGACATCTCCCCCTCCTACGAGCAGTACTTC.